Listed below are T cell receptor beta chains from one sample, sequenced in a study of human T cells and chemical hapten exposure. MiXCR, applied by TCRdb to the RACE reads, yields one record per CDR3 protein. The table includes around 120,000 distinct CDR3 sequences, roughly an eighth detected once. Specimen: whole blood, collected in connection with sensitization to the hapten diphenylcyclopropenone (DPC). These receptor sequences come from a man younger than 30 with alopecia areata. Some clones in this sample may be carry-over from other donors' samples. The CDR3 runs from the conserved cysteine through the conserved F or W. A D gene is named only where the DNA matches it firmly. Not all rows give a size; the values are once, few, many and, for expanded clones, a class.

V	D	J	size	CDR3	DNA
TRBV11-3	TRBD1	TRBJ1-1	few	CASSFTNRGEAFF	TGTGCCAGCAGCTTCACGAACAGGGGAGAAGCTTTCTTT
TRBV5-6	TRBD2	TRBJ2-3	few	CASSPGLAGPDTQYF	TGTGCCAGCAGCCCCGGACTAGCGGGGCCAGATACGCAGTATTTT
TRBV7-6	NA	TRBJ2-5	NA	CASSLSRGPRETQYF	TGTGCCAGCAGCTTATCCCGGGGGCCGCGGGAGACCCAGTACTTC
TRBV5-1	TRBD2	TRBJ2-5	NA	CASSLSATSGTEYQETQYF	TGCGCCAGCAGCTTGTCGGCTACTAGCGGGACCGAGTACCAAGAGACCCAGTACTTC
TRBV7-9	TRBD1	TRBJ1-1	once	CASSFGTGMNTEAFF	TGTGCCAGCAGCTTTGGGACAGGCATGAACACTGAAGCTTTCTTT
TRBV29-1	TRBD1	TRBJ2-5	few	CSVVRQGQQETQYF	TGCAGCGTTGTCCGACAGGGACAACAAGAGACCCAGTACTTC
TRBV3-1	NA	TRBJ2-3	few	CASSQRPPSRTDTQYF	TGTGCCAGCAGCCAGCGACCGCCTAGCCGTACAGATACGCAGTATTTT
TRBV7-2	NA	TRBJ2-5	NA	CASSTAAGDQETQYF	TGTGCCAGCAGCACCGCCGCAGGGGATCAAGAGACCCAGTACTTC
TRBV11-2	NA	TRBJ1-4	NA	CASSLSREKLFF	TGTGCCAGCAGCTTATCTAGAGAAAAACTGTTTTTT
TRBV7-9	TRBD2	TRBJ2-1	few	CASSSSGLAPYNEQFF	TGTGCCAGCAGCTCCTCGGGACTAGCACCCTACAATGAGCAGTTCTTC
TRBV6-2/TRBV6-3	NA	TRBJ1-1	many	CASSYVDRIPEAFF	TGTGCCAGCAGTTACGTTGACAGGATCCCTGAAGCTTTCTTT
TRBV28	TRBD2	TRBJ2-3	few	CASRDIGTSGGKTDTQYF	TGTGCCAGCAGAGATATAGGGACTAGCGGGGGGAAGACAGATACGCAGTATTTT
TRBV6-5	NA	TRBJ2-7	many	CASSPAGHYEQYF	TGTGCCAGCAGCCCGGCGGGGCACTACGAGCAGTACTTC
TRBV7-2	NA	TRBJ2-2	few	CASSPLVGELFF	TGTGCCAGCAGCCCCCTCGTAGGGGAGCTGTTTTTT
TRBV7-8	NA	TRBJ1-5	NA	CASSLEGWQPQHF	TGTGCCAGCAGCTTAGAAGGTTGGCAGCCCCAGCATTTT
TRBV20-1	NA	TRBJ1-3	NA	CSALRTEGNTIYF	TGCAGTGCCCTGAGGACTGAAGGAAACACCATATATTTT
TRBV10-1	NA	TRBJ1-6	NA	CASSEGAGNSPLHF	TGCGCCAGCAGTGAAGGGGCTGGTAATTCACCCCTCCACTTT